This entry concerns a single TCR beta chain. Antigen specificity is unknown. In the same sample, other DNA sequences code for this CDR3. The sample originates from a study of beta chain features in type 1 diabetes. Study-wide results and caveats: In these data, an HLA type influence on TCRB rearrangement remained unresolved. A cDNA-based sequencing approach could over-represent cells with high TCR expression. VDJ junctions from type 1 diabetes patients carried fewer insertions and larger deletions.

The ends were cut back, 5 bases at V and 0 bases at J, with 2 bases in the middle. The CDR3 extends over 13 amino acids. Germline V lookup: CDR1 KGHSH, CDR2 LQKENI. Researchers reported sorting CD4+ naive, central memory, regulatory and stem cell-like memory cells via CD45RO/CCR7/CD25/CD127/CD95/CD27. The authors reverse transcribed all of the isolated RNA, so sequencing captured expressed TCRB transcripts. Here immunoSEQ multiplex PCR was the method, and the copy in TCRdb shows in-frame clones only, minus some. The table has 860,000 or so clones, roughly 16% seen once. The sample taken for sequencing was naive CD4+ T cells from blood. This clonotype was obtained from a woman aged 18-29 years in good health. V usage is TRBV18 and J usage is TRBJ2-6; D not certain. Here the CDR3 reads CASSISGANVLTF. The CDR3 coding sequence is TGTGCCAGCTCAATCTCTGGGGCCAACGTCCTGACTTTC.